These 3 T cell receptor beta chains were all obtained from the same sample, sequenced in a study of lymphopenia after photon versus proton radiotherapy. Repertoires were generated with immunoSEQ multiplex PCR, while TCRdb's copy carries only in-frame clones and drops some. The data show about 24,000 clones, approximately 84% seen once. The input for sequencing was peripheral blood, taken from a patient treated with photon-based radiotherapy. These receptors were obtained from a man in his forties with gastric cancer.

The CDR3 DNA sequence: TGTGCCAGCAGCTCCCTCCCCGCGGCCAGGGGGCGCGACGAGCAGTACTTC. This gives the protein CASSSLPAARGRDEQYF. The gene calls are TRBV7-6 and TRBJ2-7; the match to TRBD1 covers 8 bases. Germline values: CDR1 SGHVS, CDR2 FNYEAQ. The CDR3 covers 17 residues. With 4 bases clipped from V and 5 bases from J, the junction kept 16 bases outside the gene matches.

The rearrangement joins TRBV19 to TRBJ2-2; the D is unclear. The length of the CDR3 is 15 residues. Trimming stripped 6 bases from V and 2 bases from J, with 13 bases between. CDR1 is LNHDA and CDR2 is SQIVND in the germline V gene (reference sequence). The chain's CDR3 is CASRPPNLNTGELFF. For the CDR3, the DNA is TGTGCCAGTAGACCTCCGAACCTAAACACCGGGGAGCTGTTTTTT.

Comments on this clone: This may come from a read error, since a much larger clone is one base off. Different DNA sequences within this sample yield the same CDR3. The chain links TRBV27 to TRBJ2-7, with 10 bases matching TRBD2. J gave up 6 bases and V 2 bases, and 7 bases lay outside the gene matches. Per germline, CDR1 MNHEY and CDR2 SMNVEV (reference sequence). CDR3 length: 15 amino acids. The CDR3 nucleotides are TGTGCCAGCAGTTTAAGCGGGGGGGCGGGGGGCGAGCAGTACTTC. Translated, it gives CASSLSGGAGGEQYF.